A single sample is the source of the 22 T cell receptor beta chains below, sequenced in a study of T cell responses to AZD1222 COVID-19 vaccine. Sequenced by immunoSEQ multiplex PCR; TCRdb stores in-frame clones only, minus some. The sample shows around 120,000 clones, about 90% of them seen only once. Here the sequenced sample was peripheral blood, taken 28 days after the second AZD1222 dose. These receptors all stem from an adult who received the AZD1222 COVID-19 vaccine.

This chain connects TRBV28 to TRBJ2-7, with D uncertain. CDR3 length: 13 residues. Germline loops: CDR1 MDHEN, CDR2 SYDVKM. Deletions cut 5 bases from V and 9 bases from J, with 17 bases between. CDR3 in amino acids: CASSTPRPGWQYF. As DNA, the CDR3 is TGTGCCAGCAGTACTCCCAGACCCGGTTGGCAGTACTTC.

This chain uses TRBV27 with TRBJ1-2; 7 bases agree with TRBD1. Per the germline V gene, CDR1 is MNHEY and CDR2 is SMNVEV (reference sequence). V lost 4 bases to trimming and J lost 3 bases; unmatched junction nucleotides: 5. The CDR3 covers 14 residues. The CDR3: CASSSLTGDYGYTF. CDR3 in DNA: TGTGCCAGCAGTTCCCTTACAGGGGACTATGGCTACACCTTC.

This clone was observed a few times. V and J are TRBV6-4 and TRBJ2-2, with D possibly matching TRBD2 (6 bases). In germline, CDR1 is MRHNA, CDR2 SNTAGT. The CDR3 consists of 15 residues. Trimming stripped 3 bases from V and 7 bases from J, with 15 bases between. The CDR3 DNA reads as TGTGCCAGCAGTGAAGAAGAGGAGGGAGTCGGGGAGCTGTTTTTT. As protein: CASSEEEEGVGELFF.

The chain combines TRBV23-1 with TRBJ1-1, with D possibly matching TRBD1 (6 bases). TRBV23-1 is marked as an open reading frame, function uncertain. The CDR3 is made up of 13 amino acids. Trimming took off 1 base at V and 8 bases at J, with 11 bases between the two ends. The CDR3 nucleotides are TGCGCCAGCAGTCAATGCAGGGGTAACGAAGCTTTCTTT. It translates to CASSQCRGNEAFF.

V usage is TRBV5-1 and J usage is TRBJ2-1, with 10 bases aligning to TRBD2. Unmatched junction bases numbered 14, after V lost 4 bases and J lost 10 bases. Germline V gives CDR1 SGHRS, CDR2 YFSETQ. The CDR3 contains 16 residues. CDR3 protein: CASSPEAASGREEQFF. CDR3 sequence (DNA): TGCGCCAGCAGCCCGGAGGCGGCTAGCGGGAGAGAAGAGCAGTTCTTC. Drawing the rest from reference TRBV5-1 and TRBJ2-1, the complete variable domain is KAGVTQTPRYLIKTRGQQVTLSCSPISGHRSVSWYQQTPGQGLQFLFEYFSETQRNKGNFPGRFSGRQFSNSRSEMNVSTLELGDSALYLCASSPEAASGREEQFFGPGTRLTVL.

The chain combines TRBV3-1 (or the pseudogene TRBV3-2) with TRBJ2-3; 11 nucleotides agree with TRBD2. Trimming cost V 6 bases and J 1 base; bases outside gene matches: 9. The CDR3 extends over 17 amino acids. Germline V gives CDR1 LGHDT, CDR2 YNNKEL (reference sequence). CDR3 sequence: CASSRTLAGGGTDTQYF. Here the CDR3 DNA reads TGTGCCAGCAGTCGAACCTTAGCGGGAGGGGGCACAGATACGCAGTATTTT.

The genes are TRBV19 and TRBJ1-2; TRBD1 is a possible D gene (6 bases). This CDR3 has 13 amino acids. Looked up from germline, CDR1 is LNHDA and CDR2 is SQIVND (reference sequence). Trimming pared 8 bases from V and 7 bases from J, leaving 17 bases between. CDR3 residues: CASSDTGFGGYTF. The CDR3, as DNA: TGTGCCAGTTCTGATACAGGGTTTGGTGGCTACACCTTC. Variable domain in full (rest from reference TRBV19 and TRBJ1-2): DGGITQSPKYLFRKEGQNVTLSCEQNLNHDAMYWYRQDPGQGLRLIYYSQIVNDFQKGDIAEGYSVSREKKESFPLTVTSAQKNPTAFYLCASSDTGFGGYTFGSGTRLTVV.

This CDR3 is CASTGWSILKAGNEQFF. CDR3 coding DNA: TGTGCCAGTACCGGGTGGTCTATTCTAAAGGCAGGGAATGAGCAGTTCTTC. V usage is TRBV19 and J usage is TRBJ2-1; possibly TRBD1 for D (5 bases). The germline V gene encodes CDR1 LNHDA and CDR2 SQIVND (reference sequence). There are 17 residues in the CDR3. Trimming pared 7 bases from V and 7 bases from J, leaving 26 bases between.

The V gene is TRBV14, the J gene TRBJ2-1; maybe TRBD2 (5 bases). The CDR3 length is 19 residues. With 1 base removed from V and 0 bases from J, the gap between germline ends came to 19 bases. The germline V gene has CDR1 SGHDN and CDR2 FVKESK. The CDR3 sequence: CASSQAYASPTSSYNEQFF. For the CDR3, the DNA is TGTGCCAGCAGCCAAGCGTACGCGAGTCCTACTAGCTCCTACAATGAGCAGTTCTTC.

In this sample, this clone turned up once. This sequence joins TRBV12-3 or TRBV12-4 and TRBJ1-5; D unclear. V was cut by 8 bases and J by 9 bases, with 11 bases left in between. This CDR3 has 11 amino acids. The CDR3 nucleotides are TGTGCCAGCGGGGTATCGAGGCCCCAGCATTTT. As protein: CASGVSRPQHF.

The chain carries TRBV5-1 and TRBJ2-7; TRBD2 is a possible D gene (6 bases). CDR1 is SGHRS, CDR2 YFSETQ, per germline. With 0 bases removed from V and 3 bases from J, the gap between germline ends came to 19 bases. The CDR3 totals 17 residues. The CDR3 reads CASSLARSGFDLYEQYF. As DNA, the CDR3 is TGCGCCAGCAGCTTGGCCCGAAGCGGGTTTGACCTCTACGAGCAGTACTTC.

The CDR3 coding sequence is TGTGCCAGCAGGTGGGGAGTGGGTAACTATGGCTACACCTTC. Translation gives CASRWGVGNYGYTF. The V and J genes are TRBV6-5 and TRBJ1-2, with D unclear. Between the trimmed V and J ends, which lost 6 bases and 1 base, there was a span of 12 bases. The CDR3 extends over 14 amino acids. CDR1 is MNHEY, CDR2 SVGAGI, per germline.

The chain employs TRBV28 and TRBJ1-1; D gene unclear. Germline assignment: CDR1 MDHEN and CDR2 SYDVKM. Trimming pared 2 bases from V and 0 bases from J, leaving 7 bases between. There are 14 residues in the CDR3. CDR3 residues: CASSLPAMNTEAFF. The CDR3 region has the DNA TGTGCCAGCAGTTTACCGGCTATGAACACTGAAGCTTTCTTT.

As to this clone: One junction end does not reproduce the germline sequence, and a read error may be involved. The J gene is TRBJ1-5, the V gene TRBV6-1; perhaps TRBD1 as D (5 bases). Germline assignment: CDR1 MNHNS and CDR2 SASEGT. The CDR3 has 13 residues. CDR3 residues: CASRDTKGTPQHF. The CDR3 DNA follows: TGTGCCAGCCGTGATACTAAGGGGACGCCCCAGCATTTT.

DNA of the CDR3: TGTGCCATCAGTGAGACGGGGGCCGTGGAGCTGTTTTTT. Translated: CAISETGAVELFF. This chain links TRBV10-3 with TRBJ2-2; tentatively, D is TRBD1 or TRBD2 (6 bases each). V lost 2 bases and J 10 bases, leaving 11 bases between the germline ends. This CDR3 region has 13 residues. CDR1 is ENHRY and CDR2 is SYGVKD in the germline V gene.

Here the CDR3 reads CASSQADRPASSGNTIYF. The CDR3 DNA follows: TGTGCCAGCAGCCAAGCGGACAGGCCTGCCTCCTCTGGAAACACCATATATTTT. The chain is built from TRBV3-1 (or the pseudogene TRBV3-2) and TRBJ1-3; 7 bases map to TRBD1. Trimming cost V 1 base and J 0 bases; bases outside gene matches: 9. From germline, CDR1 is LGHDT and CDR2 YNNKEL (reference sequence). The CDR3 length is 18 residues.

The V call is TRBV7-2, the J call TRBJ2-7, with D tentatively TRBD1 (5 bases). The CDR3 totals 13 residues. Per germline, CDR1 SGHTA and CDR2 FQGNSA. V lost 5 bases and J 7 bases, leaving 15 bases between the germline ends. As DNA, the CDR3 is TGTGCCAGCAGCCCCCTCCTCGCAGGGGAGCAGTACTTC. Translating gives CASSPLLAGEQYF. The full variable domain, its missing parts supplied by reference TRBV7-2 and TRBJ2-7, is GAGVSQSPSNKVTEKGKDVELRCDPISGHTALYWYRQSLGQGLEFLIYFQGNSAPDKSGLPSDRFSAERTGGSVSTLTIQRTQQEDSAVYLCASSPLLAGEQYFGPGTRLTVT.

This clone was seen a few times. The chain uses TRBV5-1 and TRBJ1-1, with a weak D call TRBD1 (5 bases). Trimming took 4 bases from V and 0 from J, leaving 16 bases between them. In germline, CDR1 is SGHRS, CDR2 YFSETQ. The CDR3 runs 16 residues. The CDR3 here is CASSLGQARVNTEAFF. CDR3 DNA sequence: TGCGCCAGCAGCCTCGGACAAGCTAGGGTGAACACTGAAGCTTTCTTT.

CDR3 coding DNA: TGTGCCAGCAGCTCGCAGGCGGGTGGGGAGCCCCAGCATTTT. Its protein is CASSSQAGGEPQHF. The chain uses TRBV11-2 and TRBJ1-5; D unclear. This CDR3 has 14 residues. Germline values: CDR1 SGHAT, CDR2 FQNNGV. Trimming took off 4 bases at V and 8 bases at J, with 15 bases between the two ends.

The chain links TRBV18 to TRBJ2-3; the D is unclear. This CDR3 spans 13 amino acids. The ends were cut back, 3 bases at V and 0 bases at J, with 4 bases in the middle. Germline CDR1 KGHSH, CDR2 LQKENI. DNA of the CDR3: TGTGCCAGCTCACCGGGGAGCACAGATACGCAGTATTTT. Its translation is CASSPGSTDTQYF.

The V call is TRBV27, the J call TRBJ1-3; no definite D call. CDR3 length: 13 amino acids. The V gene's germline CDR1 is MNHEY and CDR2 SMNVEV (reference sequence). Trimming cost V 8 bases and J 4 bases, with 12 bases left between them. The CDR3 spells CASASGIGNTIYF. The CDR3 DNA sequence: TGTGCCAGCGCTTCGGGGATAGGAAACACCATATATTTT.

The chain couples TRBV11-3 to TRBJ1-6, with TRBD1 as a possible D gene (5 bases). V dropped 1 base and J dropped 7 bases, with 11 bases sitting between them. Germline CDR1 SGHNT, CDR2 YENEEA. This CDR3 has 15 amino acids. The CDR3 protein is CASSLGGTENSPLHF. The CDR3 bases are TGTGCCAGCAGCTTAGGAGGGACGGAGAATTCACCCCTCCACTTT.